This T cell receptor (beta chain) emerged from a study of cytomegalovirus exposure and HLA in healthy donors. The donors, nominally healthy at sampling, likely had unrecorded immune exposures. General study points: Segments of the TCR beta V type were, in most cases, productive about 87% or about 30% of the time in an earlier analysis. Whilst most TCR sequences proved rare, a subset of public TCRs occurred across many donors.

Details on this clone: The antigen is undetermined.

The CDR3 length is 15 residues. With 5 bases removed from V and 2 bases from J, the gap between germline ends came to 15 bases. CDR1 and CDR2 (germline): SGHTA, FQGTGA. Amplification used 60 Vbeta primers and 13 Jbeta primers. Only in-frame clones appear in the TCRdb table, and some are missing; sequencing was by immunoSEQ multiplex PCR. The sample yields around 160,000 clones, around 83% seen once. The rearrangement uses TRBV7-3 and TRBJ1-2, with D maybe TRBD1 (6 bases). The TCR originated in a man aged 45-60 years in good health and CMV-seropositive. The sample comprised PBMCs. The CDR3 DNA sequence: TGTGCCAGCAGCCCAGGGGAAATAGGGAACTATGGCTACACCTTC. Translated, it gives CASSPGEIGNYGYTF.